The next 5 T cell receptor beta chains were all read from a single sample in a study of cytomegalovirus exposure and HLA in healthy donors. It was with 60 Vbeta and 13 Jbeta primers that the PCR ran. The table came from immunoSEQ multiplex PCR; TCRdb's copy has only in-frame clones and leaves some out. This table has around 150,000 clones, almost 85% appearing once. Sequencing was done on a sample of PBMCs. Source of these receptors: a man aged 25-45 years in good health and CMV-seropositive.

This clone has just one count. The chain carries TRBV28 and TRBJ2-3; 10 bases are a match to TRBD2. This CDR3 contains 20 residues. The germline V gene has CDR1 MDHEN and CDR2 SYDVKM. Germline trimming cut 4 bases from V and 4 bases from J; bases unmatched to any gene: 20. The CDR3 nucleotides are TGTGCCAGCAGTTCCACCTCCGGGACTAGCGATTCCACACAGGCAGATACGCAGTATTTT. Its protein is CASSSTSGTSDSTQADTQYF.

The V call is TRBV28, the J call TRBJ2-7; 9 bases are shared with TRBD2. The CDR3 has 15 amino acids. Looked up from germline, CDR1 is MDHEN and CDR2 is SYDVKM. V was clipped by 7 bases and J by 4 bases; unmatched bases: 11. The CDR3 is CASKSLAGDYYEQYF. CDR3 DNA sequence: TGTGCCAGCAAATCATTAGCGGGAGACTATTACGAGCAGTACTTC.

The chain uses TRBV29-1 and TRBJ2-3; D is ambiguous. Germline CDR1 is SQVTM and CDR2 is ANQGSEA. V lost 7 bases and J 5 bases, leaving 7 bases between the germline ends. CDR3 length: 10 amino acids. CDR3 in amino acids: CSGRQDTQYF. The DNA of the CDR3 is TGCAGCGGGCGGCAAGATACGCAGTATTTT.

The chain joins TRBV2 to TRBJ2-1; 13 nucleotides line up with TRBD2. V dropped 5 bases and J dropped 7; count of bases not matched to a gene: 5. Per germline, CDR1 SNHLY and CDR2 FYNNEI. The CDR3 runs to 15 residues. CDR3 nucleotides: TGTGCCAGCAGTACCGGGACTAGCGGGGCGAATGAGCAGTTCTTC. This sequence encodes CASSTGTSGANEQFF.

The J gene is TRBJ2-1, the V gene TRBV18; TRBD2 matches 12 bases. In germline, CDR1 is KGHSH, CDR2 LQKENI. Trimming removed 3 bases from V and 0 bases from J; junction bases left unmatched: 6. This CDR3 contains 18 residues. CDR3 nucleotides: TGTGCCAGCTCACCCCGCGGACTAGCGGGGACCTCCTACAATGAGCAGTTCTTC. Residues: CASSPRGLAGTSYNEQFF.